Below, 7 T cell receptor beta chains from the same sample are listed, as sequenced in a study of T cell responses to AZD1222 COVID-19 vaccine. Method: immunoSEQ multiplex PCR; TCRdb's copy keeps in-frame clones and lacks some. This sample yields hundreds of thousands of clones, of which approximately 94% are seen a single time; approximately 0.52% belongs to the top ten. The sample consisted of peripheral blood, taken 28 days after the second AZD1222 dose. These receptor sequences come from an adult who received the AZD1222 COVID-19 vaccine.

The chain recombines TRBV7-2 with TRBJ1-2, with D tentatively TRBD1 (5 bases). Germline loops: CDR1 SGHTA, CDR2 FQGNSA. Trimming left V 5 bases short and J 2 bases short, with 12 bases between. This CDR3 is built from 14 residues. The CDR3 DNA is TGTGCCAGCAGCCCCGGGACCGCAAACTATGGCTACACCTTC. Protein sequence: CASSPGTANYGYTF.

V usage is TRBV7-9 and J usage is TRBJ2-3; TRBD2 matches at 7 bases. Germline CDR1 and CDR2: SEHNR and FQNEAQ (reference sequence). V lost 5 bases to trimming and J lost 5 bases; unmatched junction nucleotides: 10. This CDR3 comprises 15 residues. CDR3 DNA sequence: TGTGCCAGCAGCCTCCTCGCGGGGAGGGTAGATACGCAGTATTTT. Its protein is CASSLLAGRVDTQYF.

V is TRBV10-2 and J is TRBJ1-6; 7 bases match TRBD1. The V gene's germline CDR1 is WSHSY and CDR2 SAAADI. The CDR3 sequence is 13 residues long. V dropped 4 bases and J dropped 9; count of bases not matched to a gene: 3. CDR3: CASSVTGFSPLHF. The CDR3 region has the DNA TGCGCCAGCAGTGTGACAGGGTTTTCACCCCTCCACTTT.

The gene calls are TRBV6-2 or TRBV6-3 and TRBJ1-2; no definite D call. Between the trimmed V and J ends, which lost 4 bases and 5 bases, there was a span of 23 bases. CDR3 size: 17 residues. CDR1 MNHEY and CDR2 SVGEGT come from the germline V gene. CDR3 coding DNA: TGTGCCAGCAGTTCTCCTCCGAGGGATGGCCCGATTTATGGCTACACCTTC. Translating it yields CASSSPPRDGPIYGYTF.

This sequence joins TRBV28 and TRBJ1-1, with 11 bases identical to TRBD1. The CDR3 covers 16 residues. Per the germline V gene, CDR1 is MDHEN and CDR2 is SYDVKM. V shed 3 bases, J shed 5 bases, and the junction held 8 bases outside the gene matches. CDR3 amino acids: CASSFRPGQGATEAFF. CDR3 bases: TGTGCCAGCAGTTTCCGACCCGGACAGGGGGCAACTGAAGCTTTCTTT.

The J gene is TRBJ1-6, the V gene TRBV18; D remains ambiguous. This CDR3 contains 14 residues. Germline CDR1 KGHSH, CDR2 LQKENI. V was cut by 4 bases and J by 7 bases, with 11 bases left in between. CDR3 bases: TGTGCCAGCTCACTGGGATTCCTGAATTCACCCCTCCACTTT. This sequence encodes CASSLGFLNSPLHF.

This sequence joins TRBV9 and TRBJ1-5, with 9 nucleotides matching TRBD1. Germline V gene sequence: CDR1 SGDLS, CDR2 YYNGEE. V lost 3 bases, J lost 7 bases, and 8 bases stayed unmatched. The CDR3 runs to 15 residues. CDR3 bases: TGTGCCAGCAGCGAGGGGGACAGGGCCTTCCAGCCCCAGCATTTT. Its protein is CASSEGDRAFQPQHF.